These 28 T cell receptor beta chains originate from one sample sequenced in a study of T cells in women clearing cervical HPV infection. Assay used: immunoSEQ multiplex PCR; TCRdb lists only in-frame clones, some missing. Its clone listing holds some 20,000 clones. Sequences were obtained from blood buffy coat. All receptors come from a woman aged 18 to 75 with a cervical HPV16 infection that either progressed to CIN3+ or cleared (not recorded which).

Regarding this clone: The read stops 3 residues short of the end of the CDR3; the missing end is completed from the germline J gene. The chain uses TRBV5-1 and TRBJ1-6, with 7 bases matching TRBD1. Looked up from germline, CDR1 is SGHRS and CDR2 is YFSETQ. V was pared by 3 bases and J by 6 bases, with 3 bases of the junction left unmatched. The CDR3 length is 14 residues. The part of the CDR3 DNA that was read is TGCGCCAGCAGCTCGACAGGGCTTAATTCACCC. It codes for CASSSTGLNSP. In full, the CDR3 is CASSSTGLNSPLHF.

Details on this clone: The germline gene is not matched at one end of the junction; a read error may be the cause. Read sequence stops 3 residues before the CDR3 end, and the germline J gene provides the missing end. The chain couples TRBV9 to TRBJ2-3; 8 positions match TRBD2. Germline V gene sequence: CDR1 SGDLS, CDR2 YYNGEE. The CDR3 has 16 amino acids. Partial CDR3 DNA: TGTGCCAGCAGCCCAGGCCCCAGGACTAGCACCGATACG. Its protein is CASSPGPRTSTDT. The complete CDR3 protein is CASSPGPRTSTDTQYF.

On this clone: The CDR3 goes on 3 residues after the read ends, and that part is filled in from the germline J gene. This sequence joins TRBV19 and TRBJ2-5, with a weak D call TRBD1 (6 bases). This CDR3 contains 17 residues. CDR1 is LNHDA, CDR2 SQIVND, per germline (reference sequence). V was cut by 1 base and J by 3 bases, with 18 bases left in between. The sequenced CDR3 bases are TGTGCCAGTAGTATAGGCCCGCGGACAGCCAAGAAAGAGACC. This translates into CASSIGPRTAKKET. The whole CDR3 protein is CASSIGPRTAKKETQYF.

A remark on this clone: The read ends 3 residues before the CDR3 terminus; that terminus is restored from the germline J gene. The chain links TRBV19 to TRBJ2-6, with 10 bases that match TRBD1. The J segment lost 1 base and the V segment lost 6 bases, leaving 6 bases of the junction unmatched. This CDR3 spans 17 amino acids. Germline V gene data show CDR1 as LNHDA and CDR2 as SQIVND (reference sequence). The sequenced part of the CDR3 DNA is TGTGCCAGTAGCCTGAGACAGGGGGCTTCTGGGGCCAACGTC. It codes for CASSLRQGASGANV. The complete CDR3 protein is CASSLRQGASGANVLTF.

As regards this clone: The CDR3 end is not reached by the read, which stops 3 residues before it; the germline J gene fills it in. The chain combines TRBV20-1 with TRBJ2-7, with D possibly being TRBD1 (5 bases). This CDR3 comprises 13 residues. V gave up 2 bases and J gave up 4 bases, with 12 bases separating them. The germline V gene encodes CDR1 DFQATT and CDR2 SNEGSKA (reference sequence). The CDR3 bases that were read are TGCAGTGCTAGAAGCAGGGATAGGTACGAG. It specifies CSARSRDRYE. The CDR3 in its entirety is CSARSRDRYEQYF.

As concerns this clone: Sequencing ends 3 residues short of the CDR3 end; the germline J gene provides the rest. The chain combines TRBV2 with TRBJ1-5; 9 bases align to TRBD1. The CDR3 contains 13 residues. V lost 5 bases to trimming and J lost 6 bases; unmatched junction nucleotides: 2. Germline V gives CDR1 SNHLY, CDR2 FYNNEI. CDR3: CASSSDRGQPQHF. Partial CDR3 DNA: TGTGCCAGCAGTTCGGACAGGGGTCAGCCC.

CDR3 amino acids: CASSSRGQDNSPLHF. The sequenced part of the CDR3 DNA is TGTGCCAGCAGCTCCCGGGGACAGGATAATTCACCC. V and J are TRBV5-4 and TRBJ1-6; TRBD1 matches at 8 bases. The CDR3 extends 3 residues past the end of the read, so its final part is completed from the germline J gene. This CDR3 contains 15 residues. V lost 3 bases, J lost 5 bases, and 4 bases stayed unmatched. Germline-derived CDR1 and CDR2 are SGHNT and YYREEE (reference sequence). The variable domain in full, with the rest retrieved from reference TRBV5-4 and TRBJ1-6, is ETGVTQSPTHLIKTRGQQVTLRCSSQSGHNTVSWYQQALGQGPQFIFQYYREEENGRGNFPPRFSGLQFPNYSSELNVNALELDDSALYLCASSSRGQDNSPLHFGNGTRLTVT.

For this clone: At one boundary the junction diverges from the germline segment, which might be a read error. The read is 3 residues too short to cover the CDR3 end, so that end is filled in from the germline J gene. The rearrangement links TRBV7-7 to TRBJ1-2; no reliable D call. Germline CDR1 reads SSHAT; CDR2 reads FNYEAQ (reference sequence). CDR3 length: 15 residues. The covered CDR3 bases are TGTGCTAGCAGCTCGACTAGCGGGGTTAACAATGAC. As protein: CASSSTSGVNND. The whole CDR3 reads CASSSTSGVNNDYTF.

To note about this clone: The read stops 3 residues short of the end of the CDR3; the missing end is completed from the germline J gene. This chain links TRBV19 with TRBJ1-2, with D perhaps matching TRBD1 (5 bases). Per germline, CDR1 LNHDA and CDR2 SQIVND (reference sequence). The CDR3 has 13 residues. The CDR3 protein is CASSVGADNDYTF. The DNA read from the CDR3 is TGTGCCAGTAGTGTTGGGGCCGACAATGAC. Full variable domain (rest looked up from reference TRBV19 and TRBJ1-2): DGGITQSPKYLFRKEGQNVTLSCEQNLNHDAMYWYRQDPGQGLRLIYYSQIVNDFQKGDIAEGYSVSREKKESFPLTVTSAQKNPTAFYLCASSVGADNDYTFGSGTRLTVV.

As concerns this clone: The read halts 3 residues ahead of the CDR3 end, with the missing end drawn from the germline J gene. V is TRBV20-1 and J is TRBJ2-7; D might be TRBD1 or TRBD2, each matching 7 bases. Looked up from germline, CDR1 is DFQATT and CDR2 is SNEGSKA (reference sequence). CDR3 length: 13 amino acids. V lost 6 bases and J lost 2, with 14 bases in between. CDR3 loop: CSAKTGRAYEQYF. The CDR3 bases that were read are TGCAGTGCCAAGACAGGGAGGGCCTACGAG.

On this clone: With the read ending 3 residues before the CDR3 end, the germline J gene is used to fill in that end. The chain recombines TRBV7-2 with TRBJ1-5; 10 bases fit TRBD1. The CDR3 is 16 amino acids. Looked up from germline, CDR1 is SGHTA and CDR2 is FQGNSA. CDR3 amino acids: CASSLAGQGPVTPQHF. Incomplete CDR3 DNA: TGTGCCAGCAGCTTAGCGGGACAGGGGCCCGTGACCCCC.

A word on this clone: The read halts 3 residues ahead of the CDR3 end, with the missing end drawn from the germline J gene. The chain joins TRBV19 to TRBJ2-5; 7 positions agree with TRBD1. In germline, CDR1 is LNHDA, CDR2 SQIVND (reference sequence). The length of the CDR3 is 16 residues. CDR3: CASSKIDRERTDTQYF. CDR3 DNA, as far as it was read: TGTGCCAGTAGTAAAATCGACAGGGAGAGGACAGATACC.

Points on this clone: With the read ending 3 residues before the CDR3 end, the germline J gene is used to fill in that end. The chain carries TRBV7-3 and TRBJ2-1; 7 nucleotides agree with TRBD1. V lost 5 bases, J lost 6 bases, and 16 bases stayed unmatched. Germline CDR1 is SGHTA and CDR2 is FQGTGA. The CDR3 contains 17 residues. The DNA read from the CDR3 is TGTGCCAGCAGCGCTCAAACCCCCAGACAGGGTAGCAATGAG. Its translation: CASSAQTPRQGSNE. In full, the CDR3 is CASSAQTPRQGSNEQFF.

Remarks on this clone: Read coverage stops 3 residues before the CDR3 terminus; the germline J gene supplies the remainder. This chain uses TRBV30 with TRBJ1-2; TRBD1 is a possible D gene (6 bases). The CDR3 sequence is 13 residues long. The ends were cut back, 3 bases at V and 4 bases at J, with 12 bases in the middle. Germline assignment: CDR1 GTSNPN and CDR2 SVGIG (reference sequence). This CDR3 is CAWRPQGLYGYTF. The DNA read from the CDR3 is TGTGCCTGGAGGCCACAGGGTCTCTATGGC.

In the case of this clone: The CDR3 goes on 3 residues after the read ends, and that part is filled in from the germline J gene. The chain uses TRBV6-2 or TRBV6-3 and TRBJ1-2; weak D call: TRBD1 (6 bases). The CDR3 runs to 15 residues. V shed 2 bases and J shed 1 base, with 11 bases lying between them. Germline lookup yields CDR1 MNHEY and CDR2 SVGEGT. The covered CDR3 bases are TGTGCCAGCAGTTACACGGCAGGGGATAACTATGGC. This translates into CASSYTAGDNYG. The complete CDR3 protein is CASSYTAGDNYGYTF.

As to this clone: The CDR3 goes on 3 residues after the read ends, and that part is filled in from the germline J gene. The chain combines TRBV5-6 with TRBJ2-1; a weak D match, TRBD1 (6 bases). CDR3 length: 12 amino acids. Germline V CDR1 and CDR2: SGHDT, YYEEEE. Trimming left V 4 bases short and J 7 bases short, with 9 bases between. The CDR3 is CASSRTANEQFF. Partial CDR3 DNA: TGTGCCAGCAGCAGGACAGCAAATGAG. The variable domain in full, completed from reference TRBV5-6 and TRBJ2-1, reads DAGVTQSPTHLIKTRGQQVTLRCSPKSGHDTVSWYQQALGQGPQFIFQYYEEEERQRGNFPDRFSGHQFPNYSSELNVNALLLGDSALYLCASSRTANEQFFGPGTRLTVL.

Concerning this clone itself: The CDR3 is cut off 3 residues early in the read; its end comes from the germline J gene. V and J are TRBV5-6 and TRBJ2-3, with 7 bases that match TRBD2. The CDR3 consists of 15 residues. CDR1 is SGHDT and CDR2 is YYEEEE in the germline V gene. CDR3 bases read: TGTGCCAGCAGCGGGGGGAGCGGGACCTCAGGGACG. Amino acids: CASSGGSGTSGT. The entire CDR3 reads CASSGGSGTSGTQYF.

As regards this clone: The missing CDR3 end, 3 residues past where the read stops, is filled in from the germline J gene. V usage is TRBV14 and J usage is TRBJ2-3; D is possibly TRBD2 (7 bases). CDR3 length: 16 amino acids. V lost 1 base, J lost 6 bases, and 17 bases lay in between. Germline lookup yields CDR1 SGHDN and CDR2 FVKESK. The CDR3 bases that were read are TGTGCCAGCAGCCAAGTTTACGAGGGGGGGCTGGATACG. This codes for CASSQVYEGGLDT. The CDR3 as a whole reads CASSQVYEGGLDTQYF.

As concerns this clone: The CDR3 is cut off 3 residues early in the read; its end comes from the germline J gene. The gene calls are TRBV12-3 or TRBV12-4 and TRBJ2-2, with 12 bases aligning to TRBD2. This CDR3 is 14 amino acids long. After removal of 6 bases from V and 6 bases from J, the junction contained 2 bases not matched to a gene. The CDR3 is CASRLAGGPGELFF. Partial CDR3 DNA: TGTGCCAGCAGGCTAGCGGGGGGGCCCGGGGAG.

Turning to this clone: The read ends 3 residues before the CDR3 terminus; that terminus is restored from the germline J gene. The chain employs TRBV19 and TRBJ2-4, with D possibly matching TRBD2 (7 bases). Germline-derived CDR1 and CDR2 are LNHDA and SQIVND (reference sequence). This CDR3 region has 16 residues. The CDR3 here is CASRTDGGARDYGQYF. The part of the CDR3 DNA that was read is TGTGCCAGCCGGACCGATGGGGGGGCTAGGGATTATGGT.

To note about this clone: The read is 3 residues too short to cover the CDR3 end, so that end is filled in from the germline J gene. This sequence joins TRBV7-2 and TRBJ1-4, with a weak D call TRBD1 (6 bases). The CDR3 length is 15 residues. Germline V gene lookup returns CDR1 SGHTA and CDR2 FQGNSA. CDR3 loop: CASSPATDRRSPLFF. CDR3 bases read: TGTGCCAGCAGCCCAGCCACAGACAGGCGTTCACCA.

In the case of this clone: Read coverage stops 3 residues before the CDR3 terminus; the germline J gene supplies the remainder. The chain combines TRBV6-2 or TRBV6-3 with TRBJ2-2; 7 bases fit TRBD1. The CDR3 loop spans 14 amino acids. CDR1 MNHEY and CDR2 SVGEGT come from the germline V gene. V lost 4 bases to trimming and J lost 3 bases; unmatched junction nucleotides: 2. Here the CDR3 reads CASSSGQHTGELFF. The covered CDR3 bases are TGTGCCAGCAGTTCGGGACAGCACACCGGGGAG.

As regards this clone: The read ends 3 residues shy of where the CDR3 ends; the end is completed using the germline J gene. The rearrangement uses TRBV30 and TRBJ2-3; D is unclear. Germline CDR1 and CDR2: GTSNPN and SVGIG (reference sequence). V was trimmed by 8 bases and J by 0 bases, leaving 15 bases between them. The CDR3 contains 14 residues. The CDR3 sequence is CAVKKETSTDTQYF. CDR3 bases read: TGTGCCGTGAAGAAGGAGACTAGCACAGATACG.

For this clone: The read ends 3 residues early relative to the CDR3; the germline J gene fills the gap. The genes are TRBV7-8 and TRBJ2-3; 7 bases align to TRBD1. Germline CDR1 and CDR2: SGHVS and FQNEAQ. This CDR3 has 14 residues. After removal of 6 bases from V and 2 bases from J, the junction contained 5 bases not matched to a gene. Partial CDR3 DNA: TGTGCCAGCAGTCCCGACAGGGCCACAGATACG. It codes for CASSPDRATDT. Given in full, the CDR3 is CASSPDRATDTQYF.

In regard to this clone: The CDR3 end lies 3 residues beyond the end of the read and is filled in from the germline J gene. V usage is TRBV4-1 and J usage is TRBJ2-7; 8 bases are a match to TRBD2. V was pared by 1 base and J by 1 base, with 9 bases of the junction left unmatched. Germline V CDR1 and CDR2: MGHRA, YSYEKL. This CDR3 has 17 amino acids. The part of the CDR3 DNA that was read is TGCGCCAGCAGCCAAGGGATAACTAGCGGCTCTTCCTACGAG. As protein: CASSQGITSGSSYE. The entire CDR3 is CASSQGITSGSSYEQYF.

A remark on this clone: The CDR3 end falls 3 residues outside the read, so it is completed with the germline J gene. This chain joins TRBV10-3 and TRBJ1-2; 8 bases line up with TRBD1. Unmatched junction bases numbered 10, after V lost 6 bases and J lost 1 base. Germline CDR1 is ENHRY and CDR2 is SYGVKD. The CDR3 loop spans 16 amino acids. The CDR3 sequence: CAIRATFGQGNYGYTF. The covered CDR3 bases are TGTGCCATCAGGGCAACCTTCGGACAGGGTAACTATGGC.

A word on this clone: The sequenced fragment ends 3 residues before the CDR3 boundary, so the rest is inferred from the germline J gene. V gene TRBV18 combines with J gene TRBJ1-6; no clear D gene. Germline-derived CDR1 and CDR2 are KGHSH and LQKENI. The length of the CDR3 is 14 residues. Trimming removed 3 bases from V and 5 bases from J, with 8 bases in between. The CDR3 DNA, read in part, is TGTGCCAGCTCACCGCGCGGAGATAATTCACCC. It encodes CASSPRGDNSP. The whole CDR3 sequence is CASSPRGDNSPLHF.

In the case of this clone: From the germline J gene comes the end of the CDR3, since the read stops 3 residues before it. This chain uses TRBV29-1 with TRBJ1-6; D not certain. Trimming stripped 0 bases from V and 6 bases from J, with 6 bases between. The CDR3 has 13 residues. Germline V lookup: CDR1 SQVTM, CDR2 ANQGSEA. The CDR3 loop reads CSVEESLNSPLHF. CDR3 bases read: TGCAGCGTTGAAGAATCCCTTAATTCACCC. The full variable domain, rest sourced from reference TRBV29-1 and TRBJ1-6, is SAVISQKPSRDICQRGTSLTIQCQVDSQVTMMFWYRQQPGQSLTLIATANQGSEATYESGFVIDKFPISRPNLTFSTLTVSNMSPEDSSIYLCSVEESLNSPLHFGNGTRLTVT.